What follows is one T cell receptor (beta chain) and its context. What it binds is not known. The source of the sample is a study of PD-L1 blockade in urothelial cancer. Looking at the study overall: Blood underwent analysis 3 weeks (second dose) and 6 weeks after treatment began.

Study-level results: Durable-benefit patients had greater expansion of tumor-associated blood clones at 3 weeks.

Time point given: pretreatment peripheral blood. Synthetic analogs of TCR templates were spiked into every PCR. Libraries were prepared by immunoSEQ multiplex PCR; TCRdb keeps only in-frame clonotypes and omits some of them. Of tens of thousands of clones in the sample, roughly 84% were seen once. The TCR was taken from a man in his 60s with urothelial cancer. This material consisted of PBMCs, taken around atezolizumab (anti-PD-L1) treatment.

The CDR3 reads CASSLGTGSDTQYF. The CDR3 DNA follows: TGTGCCAGCAGCCTGGGGACAGGGTCGGATACGCAGTATTTT. V is TRBV7-3 and J is TRBJ2-3, with 9 bases aligning to TRBD1. The CDR3 sequence is 14 residues long. Germline V gene data show CDR1 as SGHTA and CDR2 as FQGTGA. V lost 5 bases to trimming and J lost 6 bases; unmatched junction nucleotides: 6.